These 3 T cell receptor beta chains came from one sample sequenced in a study of blood T cell repertoires in COVID-19. The data were produced by immunoSEQ multiplex PCR, yet TCRdb's version contains in-frame clones alone and is incomplete. The profile covers approximately 150,000 clones, with 65% to 85% appearing a single time and 11% taken by the ten largest. The sequenced sample was peripheral blood. The receptors were gathered from a man aged 55 to 70 with active or convalescent COVID-19.

The chain employs TRBV19 and TRBJ1-1; perhaps TRBD1 as D (6 bases). The CDR3 spans 16 residues. CDR1 is LNHDA and CDR2 is SQIVND in the germline V gene (reference sequence). The V and J ends lost 4 bases and 0 bases respectively, with 15 bases between them. CDR3 sequence: CASSTQGQLMNTEAFF. In DNA, the CDR3 is TGTGCCAGTAGTACTCAAGGACAGCTTATGAACACTGAAGCTTTCTTT.

Here the CDR3 reads CAILRDRGTDTQYF. The CDR3 nucleotides read TGTGCCATACTAAGGGACAGGGGGACAGATACGCAGTATTTT. This chain joins TRBV2 and TRBJ2-3, with 11 bases lining up with TRBD1. The CDR3 has 14 amino acids. CDR1 and CDR2 from the germline V gene are SNHLY and FYNNEI. Losses at the gene ends were 10 bases for V and 3 bases for J; bases not matched to a gene: 6.

The chain carries TRBV2 and TRBJ1-3; D gene ambiguous. This CDR3 comprises 13 residues. V lost 4 bases and J lost 9, with 13 bases in between. The germline gives CDR1 SNHLY, CDR2 FYNNEI. The CDR3 region has the DNA TGTGCCAGCAGTGGACCGGCCGGAGGCACCATATATTTT. Translating gives CASSGPAGGTIYF.